This TCR beta chain was profiled in a study of human T cells and chemical hapten exposure. Across the whole study: Patients' scalps got diphenylcyclopropenone weekly throughout the approximately 25-week study.

The ends lost 5 bases at V and 5 bases at J; junction bases unmatched: 6. CDR3 length: 14 amino acids. Time point in this sample: patch test 3, about 24 weeks after DPC sensitization. The treatment is: therapeutic diphenylcyclopropenone sensitization with weekly scalp DPC. This clonotype showed up just a few times. Library preparation tagged each individual cDNA molecule with a unique molecular identifier. Original analysis: A per-sample median of roughly 96,000 TCRs was observed, with a range of roughly 23,224 to 700,000. Each CDR3 protein is one row after TCRdb ran MiXCR on the RACE reads. The V and J calls come from TCRdb's annotation, not from the publication. The sample contains fewer than 200,000 distinct CDR3 sequences, about a quarter of which appear only once.

V usage is TRBV12-3 or TRBV12-4 and J usage is TRBJ1-2, with TRBD1 identical over 9 bases. The receptor comes from a woman aged 18-29 years with alopecia areata. Some clones in this sample may be carry-over from other donors' samples. The sequencing here drew on whole blood, taken in connection with sensitization to the hapten diphenylcyclopropenone (DPC). CDR3 sequence (DNA): TGTGCCAGCAGTAATGGACAGGGGAATTATGGCTACACCTTC. Protein sequence: CASSNGQGNYGYTF.